The 29 T cell receptor beta chains below come from one sample, sequenced in a study of OX40 agonist ivuxolimab in advanced cancers. Using immunoSEQ multiplex PCR, the repertoire was profiled, and TCRdb retains in-frame clones only, with some absent. The sample has around 80,000 clones; around 86% are singletons. The sample in question was CD4+ or CD8+ T cells sorted from blood, obtained in a trial of the OX40 agonist ivuxolimab. The receptors shown here come from an adult with an advanced solid tumor such as melanoma, head and neck, liver or kidney cancer.

This clone was seen only once. V usage is TRBV4-3 and J usage is TRBJ1-2; possible D gene TRBD1, 5 bases. Trimming left V 0 bases short and J 6 bases short, with 20 bases between. Germline-derived CDR1 and CDR2 are LGHNA and YSLEER. The CDR3 covers 17 residues. CDR3 loop: CASSQDLGGAMSHGYTF. The CDR3 DNA follows: TGCGCCAGCAGCCAAGATCTTGGGGGAGCGATGTCGCATGGCTACACCTTC.

J is TRBJ2-1 and V is TRBV15; D is undetermined. Germline CDR1 LNHNV, CDR2 YYDKDF (reference sequence). Trimming stripped 0 bases from V and 16 bases from J, with 22 bases between. CDR3 length: 15 residues. The CDR3 nucleotides read TGTGCCACCAGCAGAGATGGTGGTCCCTTCGCAAAGGATTTCTTC. Its protein is CATSRDGGPFAKDFF.

V is TRBV6-1 and J is TRBJ1-1, with D tentatively TRBD1 (6 bases). Germline CDR1 and CDR2: MNHNS and SASEGT. The CDR3 is 17 amino acids. The ends were cut back, 4 bases at V and 5 bases at J, with 23 bases in the middle. CDR3: CASSVKGGQGLWTEAFF. The CDR3 region has the DNA TGTGCCAGCAGTGTAAAAGGTGGTCAGGGGCTGTGGACTGAAGCTTTCTTT.

This chain links TRBV28 with TRBJ1-2; TRBD1 might be the D (6 bases). V was pared by 5 bases and J by 2 bases, with 15 bases between. The V gene's germline CDR1 is MDHEN and CDR2 SYDVKM. The CDR3 has 15 amino acids. The DNA of the CDR3 is TGTGCCAGCAGTCCACCAGGGAGGGGGAACTATGGCTACACCTTC. Translated: CASSPPGRGNYGYTF.

This sequence joins TRBV4-1 and TRBJ1-1; maybe TRBD1 (5 bases). Trimming pared 1 base from V and 0 bases from J, leaving 15 bases between. The germline gives CDR1 MGHRA, CDR2 YSYEKL. CDR3 length: 17 amino acids. CDR3 DNA sequence: TGCGCCAGCAGCCAAGGCAGGGCGAGGAGCATGAACACTGAAGCTTTCTTT. Protein sequence: CASSQGRARSMNTEAFF.

The chain links TRBV5-1 to TRBJ1-5; D call uncertain. V lost 0 bases and J 0 bases, leaving 7 bases between the germline ends. Germline loops: CDR1 SGHRS, CDR2 YFSETQ. The length of the CDR3 is 15 residues. This CDR3 reads CASSLDGYSNQPQHF. The DNA for the CDR3 is TGCGCCAGCAGCTTGGACGGTTATAGCAATCAGCCCCAGCATTTT.

CDR3 nucleotide sequence: TGTGCCAGCTCACCACAGAGCGAGACCCAGTACTTC. It encodes CASSPQSETQYF. V gene TRBV18 combines with J gene TRBJ2-5; D is ambiguous. CDR1 is KGHSH, CDR2 LQKENI, per germline. The CDR3 spans 12 residues. Trimming left V 1 base short and J 5 bases short, with 5 bases between. Supplemented by reference TRBV18 and TRBJ2-5, the full variable domain reads NAGVMQNPRHLVRRRGQEARLRCSPMKGHSHVYWYRQLPEEGLKFMVYLQKENIIDESGMPKERFSAEFPKEGPSILRIQQVVRGDSAAYFCASSPQSETQYFGPGTRLLVL.

This clone was counted a single time. The chain recombines TRBV11-2 with TRBJ1-4; 7 bases are shared with TRBD1. The CDR3 runs to 15 residues. Germline trimming cut 3 bases from V and 7 bases from J; bases unmatched to any gene: 8. Germline V gene data show CDR1 as SGHAT and CDR2 as FQNNGV. CDR3 residues: CASSFNRGRAEKLFF. In DNA, the CDR3 is TGTGCCAGCAGCTTTAACAGGGGACGGGCTGAAAAACTGTTTTTT.

The chain joins TRBV27 to TRBJ1-1; TRBD1 is a possible D gene (6 bases). Per the germline V gene, CDR1 is MNHEY and CDR2 is SMNVEV (reference sequence). Trimming took 6 bases from V and 4 from J, leaving 21 bases between them. There are 16 residues in the CDR3. The CDR3 reads CASSLNFGGLGTEAFF. CDR3 nucleotide sequence: TGTGCCAGCAGCCTCAACTTTGGGGGGCTGGGCACTGAAGCTTTCTTT.

V usage is TRBV25-1 and J usage is TRBJ2-7; D call uncertain. The V gene lost 1 base and the J gene lost 1 base, with 11 bases spanning the gap. Germline V gene sequence: CDR1 MGHDK, CDR2 SYGVNS. The CDR3 covers 15 residues. Here the CDR3 reads CASSESGEGSYEQYF. The CDR3 DNA reads TGTGCCAGCAGTGAATCTGGGGAAGGGTCCTACGAGCAGTACTTC.

The rearrangement uses TRBV6-5 and TRBJ1-1; TRBD1 is a possible D gene (6 bases). The CDR3 length is 14 residues. Looked up from germline, CDR1 is MNHEY and CDR2 is SVGAGI. Between the trimmed V and J ends, which lost 5 bases and 2 bases, there was a span of 12 bases. The CDR3 sequence is CASSHRQANTEAFF. DNA of the CDR3: TGTGCCAGCAGTCACCGACAGGCCAACACTGAAGCTTTCTTT.

This clone was counted a single time. The rearrangement links TRBV9 to TRBJ2-3; D might be TRBD2 (8 bases). Germline CDR1 and CDR2: SGDLS and YYNGEE. Trimming stripped 0 bases from V and 5 bases from J, with 19 bases between. The CDR3 has 17 amino acids. In DNA form, the CDR3 reads TGTGCCAGCAGCGTAGGGCTGACTAGCGCAGGGGGAGATACGCAGTATTTT. It encodes CASSVGLTSAGGDTQYF.

J is TRBJ1-2 and V is TRBV11-1; D uncertain. V was clipped by 5 bases and J by 2 bases, with 12 bases between them. The CDR3 loop spans 14 amino acids. Germline CDR1 and CDR2: SGHAT and FQDESV (reference sequence). CDR3 sequence: CASSLARPNYGYTF. Here the CDR3 DNA reads TGTGCCAGCAGCCTGGCAAGGCCCAACTATGGCTACACCTTC.

The chain links TRBV10-3 to TRBJ2-5, with D perhaps TRBD2 (6 bases). The CDR3 length is 13 residues. The germline CDR1 and CDR2 sequences are ENHRY and SYGVKD. V lost 5 bases and J 9 bases, leaving 16 bases between the germline ends. CDR3 amino acids: CAISSRDSGAQYF. The DNA for the CDR3 is TGTGCCATCAGTTCTCGGGACTCGGGGGCCCAGTACTTC.

The J gene is TRBJ1-1, the V gene TRBV7-9; TRBD1 is a possible D gene (6 bases). The CDR3 covers 13 residues. Germline lookup yields CDR1 SEHNR and CDR2 FQNEAQ (reference sequence). V was clipped by 7 bases and J by 0 bases, with 9 bases between them. The CDR3 DNA follows: TGTGCCAGCACCGGACAGATGAACACTGAAGCTTTCTTT. Translating gives CASTGQMNTEAFF.

The chain carries TRBV5-1 and TRBJ1-2; D might be TRBD1 (5 bases). CDR1 SGHRS and CDR2 YFSETQ come from the germline V gene. The CDR3 spans 13 residues. The germline V and J ends were trimmed by 0 bases and 4 bases, with 7 bases remaining between them. CDR3 in amino acids: CASSLGTSYGYTF. CDR3 DNA sequence: TGCGCCAGCAGCTTGGGGACATCCTATGGCTACACCTTC.

The genes are TRBV11-2 and TRBJ2-5; 7 positions agree with TRBD1. CDR3 length: 12 amino acids. The germline CDR1 and CDR2 sequences are SGHAT and FQNNGV. V gave up 5 bases and J gave up 4 bases; unmatched junction bases: 1. The CDR3 is CASSRGLETQYF. The CDR3 nucleotides are TGTGCCAGCAGCAGGGGGCTAGAGACCCAGTACTTC.

The chain combines TRBV6-1 with TRBJ1-1; D unresolved. In germline, CDR1 is MNHNS, CDR2 SASEGT. With 0 bases removed from V and 3 bases from J, the gap between germline ends came to 8 bases. The CDR3 has 14 residues. The CDR3 sequence: CASSEAGRDTEAFF. CDR3 bases: TGTGCCAGCAGTGAAGCAGGGAGGGACACTGAAGCTTTCTTT.

The chain uses TRBV7-2 and TRBJ2-1; a weak D match, TRBD1 (5 bases). Trimming cost V 2 bases and J 6 bases, with 11 bases left between them. The CDR3 runs 14 residues. CDR1 is SGHTA, CDR2 FQGNSA, per germline. The CDR3 DNA sequence: TGTGCCAGCAGCTTACGGACACAACCCAATGAGCAGTTCTTC. Its translation: CASSLRTQPNEQFF.

V is TRBV28 and J is TRBJ2-7, with 8 bases identical to TRBD1. The length of the CDR3 is 15 residues. J was trimmed by 2 bases and V by 7 bases; bases with no gene match: 10. Germline assignment: CDR1 MDHEN and CDR2 SYDVKM. CDR3 DNA: TGTGCCAGCAAACAACCCGGGACAGGTGCCTACGAGCAGTACTTC. Translated: CASKQPGTGAYEQYF.

The chain uses TRBV11-2 and TRBJ2-2, with TRBD2 matching 7 bases. The germline gives CDR1 SGHAT, CDR2 FQNNGV. CDR3 length equals 16 residues. With V trimmed by 0 bases and J by 7 bases, 8 bases remained unmatched. This chain's CDR3 is CASSLESGGLGGELFF. Here the CDR3 DNA reads TGTGCCAGCAGCTTAGAGTCGGGAGGTCTTGGCGGGGAGCTGTTTTTT. Full variable domain (remainder filled in from reference TRBV11-2 and TRBJ2-2): EAGVAQSPRYKIIEKRQSVAFWCNPISGHATLYWYQQILGQGPKLLIQFQNNGVVDDSQLPKDRFSAERLKGVDSTLKIQPAKLEDSAVYLCASSLESGGLGGELFFGEGSRLTVL.

This chain connects TRBV5-6 to TRBJ2-4; either TRBD1 or TRBD2 may supply D (6 bases each). CDR3 length: 16 residues. Germline V gives CDR1 SGHDT, CDR2 YYEEEE. V gave up 2 bases and J gave up 0 bases, with 12 bases separating them. In nucleotides, the CDR3 is TGTGCCAGCAGCTTAATCAGGGGAGGAGCCAAAAACATTCAGTACTTC. Translation gives CASSLIRGGAKNIQYF.

This clone was detected only once. The genes are TRBV10-3 and TRBJ2-5, with D unclear. Trimming took 4 bases from V and 0 from J, leaving 3 bases between them. The CDR3 has 12 amino acids. Per germline, CDR1 ENHRY and CDR2 SYGVKD. CDR3 loop: CAISADQETQYF. CDR3 DNA: TGTGCCATCAGTGCCGACCAAGAGACCCAGTACTTC.

This rearrangement joins TRBV27 to TRBJ2-5, with 7 bases matching TRBD1. The CDR3 is made up of 15 amino acids. V lost 5 bases, J lost 5 bases, and 11 bases stayed unmatched. The germline V gene has CDR1 MNHEY and CDR2 SMNVEV (reference sequence). This chain's CDR3 is CASSPGQGEGETQYF. The CDR3 DNA reads as TGTGCCAGCAGTCCGGGCCAGGGGGAAGGTGAGACCCAGTACTTC.

The rearrangement links TRBV4-1 to TRBJ2-3; 10 nucleotides agree with TRBD2. The CDR3 consists of 14 residues. Looked up from germline, CDR1 is MGHRA and CDR2 is YSYEKL. V lost 11 bases and J lost 5; bases outside the gene matches: 10. The CDR3: CAGASGGAGDTQYF. CDR3 in DNA: TGCGCCGGAGCAAGCGGGGGGGCCGGAGATACGCAGTATTTT.

This clone was detected only once. This rearrangement joins TRBV2 to TRBJ1-1; TRBD1 is a possible D gene (6 bases). Germline V lookup: CDR1 SNHLY, CDR2 FYNNEI. The germline V and J ends were trimmed by 4 bases and 11 bases, with 14 bases remaining between them. CDR3 length: 12 amino acids. Written as DNA, the CDR3 is TGTGCCAGCAGTGGGGACACCCCAGGGGCTTTCTTT. Translated: CASSGDTPGAFF. Full variable domain (missing parts from reference TRBV2 and TRBJ1-1): EPEVTQTPSHQVTQMGQEVILRCVPISNHLYFYWYRQILGQKVEFLVSFYNNEISEKSEIFDDQFSVERPDGSNFTLKIRSTKLEDSAMYFCASSGDTPGAFFGQGTRLTVV.

The chain links TRBV7-2 to TRBJ1-4; 7 bases agree with TRBD1. Germline V gene lookup returns CDR1 SGHTA and CDR2 FQGNSA. V shed 8 bases and J 3 bases; nucleotides not matched to a gene: 6. This CDR3 comprises 14 residues. CDR3 sequence: CASGIGGSNEKLFF. The CDR3 region has the DNA TGTGCCAGCGGCATAGGGGGCTCTAATGAAAAACTGTTTTTT. Full variable domain (outside the CDR3, taken from reference TRBV7-2 and TRBJ1-4): GAGVSQSPSNKVTEKGKDVELRCDPISGHTALYWYRQSLGQGLEFLIYFQGNSAPDKSGLPSDRFSAERTGGSVSTLTIQRTQQEDSAVYLCASGIGGSNEKLFFGSGTQLSVL.

This clone was counted once. This sequence joins TRBV6-5 and TRBJ2-7, with a weak D call TRBD1 (6 bases). This CDR3 is built from 11 residues. Germline V gene lookup returns CDR1 MNHEY and CDR2 SVGAGI. Trimming left V 7 bases short and J 4 bases short, with 8 bases between. The CDR3: CASTTGYEQYF. CDR3 sequence (DNA): TGTGCCAGCACCACAGGGTACGAGCAGTACTTC.

V and J are TRBV27 and TRBJ2-5; 8 nucleotides match TRBD2. CDR3 length: 16 residues. V shed 6 bases, J shed 5 bases, and the junction held 14 bases outside the gene matches. Germline CDR1 is MNHEY and CDR2 is SMNVEV (reference sequence). This CDR3 is CASRQTGTRGLETQYF. In DNA, the CDR3 is TGTGCCAGCAGACAGACCGGGACTAGGGGGTTGGAGACCCAGTACTTC.